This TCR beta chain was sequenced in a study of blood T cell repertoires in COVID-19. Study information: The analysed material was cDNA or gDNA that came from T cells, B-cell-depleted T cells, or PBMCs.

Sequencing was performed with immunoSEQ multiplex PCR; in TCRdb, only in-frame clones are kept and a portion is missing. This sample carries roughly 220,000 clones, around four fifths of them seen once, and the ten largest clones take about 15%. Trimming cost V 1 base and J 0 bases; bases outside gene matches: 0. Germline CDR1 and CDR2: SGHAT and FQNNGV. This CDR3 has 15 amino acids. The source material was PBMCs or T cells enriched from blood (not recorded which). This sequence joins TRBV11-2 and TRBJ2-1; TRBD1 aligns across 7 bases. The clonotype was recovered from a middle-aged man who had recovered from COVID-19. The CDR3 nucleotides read TGTGCCAGCAGCTTAGGGACAGGCTCCTACAATGAGCAGTTCTTC. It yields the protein CASSLGTGSYNEQFF.